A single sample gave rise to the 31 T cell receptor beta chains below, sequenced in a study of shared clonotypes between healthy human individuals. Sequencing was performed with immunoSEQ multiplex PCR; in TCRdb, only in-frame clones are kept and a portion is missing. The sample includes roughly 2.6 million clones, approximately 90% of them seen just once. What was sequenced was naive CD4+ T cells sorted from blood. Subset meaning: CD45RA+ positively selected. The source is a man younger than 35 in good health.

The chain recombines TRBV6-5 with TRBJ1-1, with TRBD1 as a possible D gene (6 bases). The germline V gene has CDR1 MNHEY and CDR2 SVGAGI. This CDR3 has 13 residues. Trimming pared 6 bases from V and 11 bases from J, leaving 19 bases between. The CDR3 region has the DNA TGTGCCAGCAGACCCTTCAGGGGCTTCGGGGCTTTCTTT. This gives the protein CASRPFRGFGAFF.

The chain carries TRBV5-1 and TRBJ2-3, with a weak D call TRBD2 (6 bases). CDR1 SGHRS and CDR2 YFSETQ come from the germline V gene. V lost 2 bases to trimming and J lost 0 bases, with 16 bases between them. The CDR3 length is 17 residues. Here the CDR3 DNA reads TGCGCCAGCAGCTTACAGATTAGCGGTACTAGCACAGATACGCAGTATTTT. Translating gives CASSLQISGTSTDTQYF.

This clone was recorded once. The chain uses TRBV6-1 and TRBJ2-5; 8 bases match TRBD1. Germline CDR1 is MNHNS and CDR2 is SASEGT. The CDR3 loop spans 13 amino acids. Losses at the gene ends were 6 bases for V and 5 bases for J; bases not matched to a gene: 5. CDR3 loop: CASRGQAGETQYF. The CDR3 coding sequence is TGTGCCAGCAGGGGACAGGCTGGGGAGACCCAGTACTTC.

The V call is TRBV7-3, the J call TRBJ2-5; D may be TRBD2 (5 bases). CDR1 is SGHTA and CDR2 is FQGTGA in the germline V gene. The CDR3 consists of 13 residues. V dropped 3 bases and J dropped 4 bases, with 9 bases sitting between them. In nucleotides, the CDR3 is TGTGCCAGCAGCTTGAGGGCCGGAGAGACCCAGTACTTC. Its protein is CASSLRAGETQYF.

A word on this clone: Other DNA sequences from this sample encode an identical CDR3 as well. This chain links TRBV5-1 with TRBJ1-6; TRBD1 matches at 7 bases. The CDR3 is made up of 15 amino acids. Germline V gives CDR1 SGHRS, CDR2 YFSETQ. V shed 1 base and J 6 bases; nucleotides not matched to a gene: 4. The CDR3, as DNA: TGCGCCAGCAGCTTGCCGACAGGGATTAATTCACCCCTCCACTTT. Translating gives CASSLPTGINSPLHF.

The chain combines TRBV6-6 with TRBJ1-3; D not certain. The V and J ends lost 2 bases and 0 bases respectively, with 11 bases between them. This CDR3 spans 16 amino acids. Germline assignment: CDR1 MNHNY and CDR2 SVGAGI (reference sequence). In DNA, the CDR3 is TGTGCCAGCAGTTACAAACAGCGACTCTCTGGAAACACCATATATTTT. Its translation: CASSYKQRLSGNTIYF.

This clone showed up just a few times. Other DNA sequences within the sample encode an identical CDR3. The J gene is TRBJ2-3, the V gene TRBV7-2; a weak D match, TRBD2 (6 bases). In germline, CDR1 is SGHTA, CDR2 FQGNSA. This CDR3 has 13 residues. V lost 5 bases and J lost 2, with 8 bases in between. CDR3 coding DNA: TGTGCCAGCAGCCGGGACTCCACAGATACGCAGTATTTT. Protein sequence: CASSRDSTDTQYF. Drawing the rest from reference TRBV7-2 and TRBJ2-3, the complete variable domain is GAGVSQSPSNKVTEKGKDVELRCDPISGHTALYWYRQSLGQGLEFLIYFQGNSAPDKSGLPSDRFSAERTGGSVSTLTIQRTQQEDSAVYLCASSRDSTDTQYFGPGTRLTVL.

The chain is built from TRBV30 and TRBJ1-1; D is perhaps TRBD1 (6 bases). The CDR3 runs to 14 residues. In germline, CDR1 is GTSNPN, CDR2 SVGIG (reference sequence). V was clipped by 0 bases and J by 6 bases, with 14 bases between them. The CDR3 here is CAWSVSAGVPEAFF. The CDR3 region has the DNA TGTGCCTGGAGTGTAAGTGCAGGGGTACCTGAAGCTTTCTTT.

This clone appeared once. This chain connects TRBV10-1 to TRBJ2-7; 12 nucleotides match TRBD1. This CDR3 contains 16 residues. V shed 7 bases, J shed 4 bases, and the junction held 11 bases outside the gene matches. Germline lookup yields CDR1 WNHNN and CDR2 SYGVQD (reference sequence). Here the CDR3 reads CASTLSGTGGKYEQYF. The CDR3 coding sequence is TGCGCCAGCACCCTGTCTGGGACAGGGGGCAAGTACGAGCAGTACTTC.

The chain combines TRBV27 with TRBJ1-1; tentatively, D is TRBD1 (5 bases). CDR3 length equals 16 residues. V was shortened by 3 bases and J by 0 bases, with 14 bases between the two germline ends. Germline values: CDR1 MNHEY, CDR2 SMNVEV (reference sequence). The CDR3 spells CASSLGGKRMNTEAFF. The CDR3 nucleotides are TGTGCCAGCAGTTTGGGGGGGAAAAGGATGAACACTGAAGCTTTCTTT.

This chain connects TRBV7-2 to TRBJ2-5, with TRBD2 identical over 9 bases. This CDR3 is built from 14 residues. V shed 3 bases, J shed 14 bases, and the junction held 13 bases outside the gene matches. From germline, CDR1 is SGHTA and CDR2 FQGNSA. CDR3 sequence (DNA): TGTGCCAGCAGCTTCGGCGCGGGAGGGCCGCAATTTTACTTC. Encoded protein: CASSFGAGGPQFYF.

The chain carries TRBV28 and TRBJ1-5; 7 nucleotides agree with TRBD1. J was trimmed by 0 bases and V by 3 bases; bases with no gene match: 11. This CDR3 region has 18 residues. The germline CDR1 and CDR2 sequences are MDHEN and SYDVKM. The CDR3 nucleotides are TGTGCCAGCAGTTTCGGTAGGGGGCGCGTCTATAGCAATCAGCCCCAGCATTTT. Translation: CASSFGRGRVYSNQPQHF.

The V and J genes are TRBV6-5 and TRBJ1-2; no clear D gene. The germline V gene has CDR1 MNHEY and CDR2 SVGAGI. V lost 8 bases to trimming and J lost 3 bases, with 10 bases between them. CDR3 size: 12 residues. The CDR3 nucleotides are TGTGCCAGCTGGACGCCTGACTATGGCTACACCTTC. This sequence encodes CASWTPDYGYTF.

The CDR3 DNA reads as TGTGCCAGTAGTATATCAGCAATAATAGCCTACGAGCAGTACTTC. Translating it yields CASSISAIIAYEQYF. The V gene is TRBV19, the J gene TRBJ2-7, with D unresolved. CDR1 and CDR2 from the germline V gene are LNHDA and SQIVND (reference sequence). The CDR3 contains 15 residues. The V gene lost 2 bases and the J gene lost 2 bases, with 13 bases spanning the gap. The full variable domain, with the rest looked up from reference TRBV19 and TRBJ2-7, is DGGITQSPKYLFRKEGQNVTLSCEQNLNHDAMYWYRQDPGQGLRLIYYSQIVNDFQKGDIAEGYSVSREKKESFPLTVTSAQKNPTAFYLCASSISAIIAYEQYFGPGTRLTVT.

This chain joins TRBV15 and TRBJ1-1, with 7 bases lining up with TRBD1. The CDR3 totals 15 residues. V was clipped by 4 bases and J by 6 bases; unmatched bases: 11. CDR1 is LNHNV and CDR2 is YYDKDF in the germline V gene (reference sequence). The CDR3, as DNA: TGTGCCACCAGCACTTCCTGGGACAGTAATTCTGAAGCTTTCTTT. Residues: CATSTSWDSNSEAFF.

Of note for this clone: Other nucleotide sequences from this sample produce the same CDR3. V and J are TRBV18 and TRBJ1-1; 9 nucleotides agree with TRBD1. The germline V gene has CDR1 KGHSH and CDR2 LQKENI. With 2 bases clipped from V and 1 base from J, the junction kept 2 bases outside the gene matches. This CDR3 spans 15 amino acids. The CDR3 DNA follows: TGTGCCAGCTCACCAGGACAGGGGCCGAACACTGAAGCTTTCTTT. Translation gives CASSPGQGPNTEAFF. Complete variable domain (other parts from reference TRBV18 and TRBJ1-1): NAGVMQNPRHLVRRRGQEARLRCSPMKGHSHVYWYRQLPEEGLKFMVYLQKENIIDESGMPKERFSAEFPKEGPSILRIQQVVRGDSAAYFCASSPGQGPNTEAFFGQGTRLTVV.

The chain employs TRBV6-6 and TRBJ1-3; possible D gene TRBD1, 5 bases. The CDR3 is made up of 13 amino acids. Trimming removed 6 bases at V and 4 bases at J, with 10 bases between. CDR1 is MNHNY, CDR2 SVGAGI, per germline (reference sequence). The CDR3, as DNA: TGTGCCAGCAGCGAAACAGGAGGAAACACCATATATTTT. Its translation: CASSETGGNTIYF.

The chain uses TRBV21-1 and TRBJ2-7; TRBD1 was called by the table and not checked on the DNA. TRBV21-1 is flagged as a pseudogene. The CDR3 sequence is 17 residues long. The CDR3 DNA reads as TGTGCCAGCAGCAAAATAGTAGGCAGGGGCCGAAGACTTGGGCAGTACTTC. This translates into CASSKIVGRGRRLGQYF.

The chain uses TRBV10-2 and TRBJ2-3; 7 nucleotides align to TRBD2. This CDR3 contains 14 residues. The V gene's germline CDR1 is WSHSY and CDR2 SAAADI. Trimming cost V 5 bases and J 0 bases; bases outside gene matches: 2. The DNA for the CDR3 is TGCGCCAGCAGTCGGGACTATAGCACAGATACGCAGTATTTT. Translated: CASSRDYSTDTQYF.

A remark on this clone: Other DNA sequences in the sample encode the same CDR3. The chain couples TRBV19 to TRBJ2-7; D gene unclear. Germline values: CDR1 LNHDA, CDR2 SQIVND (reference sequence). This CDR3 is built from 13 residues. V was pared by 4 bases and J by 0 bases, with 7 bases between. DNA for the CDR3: TGTGCCAGTAGTAGCCTTGGCTCCTACGAGCAGTACTTC. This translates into CASSSLGSYEQYF.

CDR3 residues: CASRRGNIQYF. The CDR3 DNA is TGTGCCAGCAGGCGGGGAAACATTCAGTACTTC. This chain links TRBV6-5 with TRBJ2-4; TRBD2 might be the D (6 bases). Germline V gene lookup returns CDR1 MNHEY and CDR2 SVGAGI. The CDR3 totals 11 residues. The V end was cut by 6 bases, the J end by 6 bases, with 6 bases between.

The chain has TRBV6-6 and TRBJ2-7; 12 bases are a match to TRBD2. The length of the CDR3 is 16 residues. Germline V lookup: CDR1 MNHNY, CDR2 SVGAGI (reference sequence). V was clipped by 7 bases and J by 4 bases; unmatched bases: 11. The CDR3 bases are TGTGCCAGCACCAACGGAGCTAGCGGGAGGGTTTACGAGCAGTACTTC. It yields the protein CASTNGASGRVYEQYF.

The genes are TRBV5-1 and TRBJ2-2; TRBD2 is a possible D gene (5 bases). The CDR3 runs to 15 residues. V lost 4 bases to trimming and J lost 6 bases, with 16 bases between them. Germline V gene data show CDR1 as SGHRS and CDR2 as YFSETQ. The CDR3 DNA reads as TGCGCCAGCAGCGGGTCGGGCTACGGGGCCGGGGAGCTGTTTTTT. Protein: CASSGSGYGAGELFF. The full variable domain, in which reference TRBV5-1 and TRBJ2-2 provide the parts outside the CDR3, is KAGVTQTPRYLIKTRGQQVTLSCSPISGHRSVSWYQQTPGQGLQFLFEYFSETQRNKGNFPGRFSGRQFSNSRSEMNVSTLELGDSALYLCASSGSGYGAGELFFGEGSRLTVL.

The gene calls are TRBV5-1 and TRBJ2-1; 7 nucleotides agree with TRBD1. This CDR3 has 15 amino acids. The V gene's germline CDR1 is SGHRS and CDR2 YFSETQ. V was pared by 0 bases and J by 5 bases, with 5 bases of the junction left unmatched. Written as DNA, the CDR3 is TGCGCCAGCAGCTTGGCGCCAGGGGGACACAATGAGCAGTTCTTC. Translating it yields CASSLAPGGHNEQFF.

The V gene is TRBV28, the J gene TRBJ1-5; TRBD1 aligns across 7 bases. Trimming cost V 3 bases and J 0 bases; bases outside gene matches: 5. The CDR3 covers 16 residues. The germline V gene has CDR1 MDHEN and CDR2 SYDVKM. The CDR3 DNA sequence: TGTGCCAGCAGTTTCGGAGGGGGCGATAGCAATCAGCCCCAGCATTTT. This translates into CASSFGGGDSNQPQHF.

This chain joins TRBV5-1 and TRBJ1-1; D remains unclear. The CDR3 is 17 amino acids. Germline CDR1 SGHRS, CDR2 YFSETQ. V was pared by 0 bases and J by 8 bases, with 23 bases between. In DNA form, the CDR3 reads TGCGCCAGCAGCTTGGCCTTCATCGGGGTTGTCGTACGGGAAGCTTTCTTT. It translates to CASSLAFIGVVVREAFF.

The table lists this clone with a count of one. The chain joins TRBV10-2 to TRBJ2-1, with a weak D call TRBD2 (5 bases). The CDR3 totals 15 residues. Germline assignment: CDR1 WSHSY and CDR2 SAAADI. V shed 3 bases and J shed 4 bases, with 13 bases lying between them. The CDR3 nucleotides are TGCGCCAGCAGTGACAGTGGGAGATTGTACAATGAGCAGTTCTTC. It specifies CASSDSGRLYNEQFF.

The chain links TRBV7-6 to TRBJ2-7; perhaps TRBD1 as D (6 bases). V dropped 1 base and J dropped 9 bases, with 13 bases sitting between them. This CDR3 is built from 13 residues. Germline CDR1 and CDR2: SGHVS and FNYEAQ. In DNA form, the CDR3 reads TGTGCCAGCAGCTTAGACCCTCAGACAGGGCAGTACTTC. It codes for CASSLDPQTGQYF. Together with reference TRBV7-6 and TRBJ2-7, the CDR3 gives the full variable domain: GAGVSQSPRYKVTKRGQDVALRCDPISGHVSLYWYRQALGQGPEFLTYFNYEAQQDKSGLPNDRFSAERPEGSISTLTIQRTEQRDSAMYRCASSLDPQTGQYFGPGTRLTVT.

CDR3 coding DNA: TGTGCCAGCAGCTTAGCGGTACCAGCCTTAGGCCATGAGCAGTTCTTC. Amino acids: CASSLAVPALGHEQFF. This rearrangement joins TRBV7-6 to TRBJ2-1, with no clear D. The CDR3 runs to 16 residues. CDR1 and CDR2 from the germline V gene are SGHVS and FNYEAQ. Trimming left V 0 bases short and J 8 bases short, with 17 bases between.

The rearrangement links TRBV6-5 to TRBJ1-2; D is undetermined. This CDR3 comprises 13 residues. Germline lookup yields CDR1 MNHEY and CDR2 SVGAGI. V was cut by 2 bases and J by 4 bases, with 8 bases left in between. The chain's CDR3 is CASSYAASYGYTF. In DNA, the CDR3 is TGTGCCAGCAGTTACGCGGCCAGCTATGGCTACACCTTC.

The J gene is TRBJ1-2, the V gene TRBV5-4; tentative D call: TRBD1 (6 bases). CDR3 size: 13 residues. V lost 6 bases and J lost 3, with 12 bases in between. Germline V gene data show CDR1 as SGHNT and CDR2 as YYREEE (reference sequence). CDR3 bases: TGTGCCAGCAACATACAGGGAGACTATGGCTACACCTTC. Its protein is CASNIQGDYGYTF.